Presented here are 7 T cell receptor beta chains from one specimen sequenced in a study of OX40 agonist ivuxolimab in advanced cancers. The data were produced by immunoSEQ multiplex PCR, yet TCRdb's version contains in-frame clones alone and is incomplete. This table has about 75,000 clones, 86% appearing once. The starting material was CD4+ or CD8+ T cells sorted from blood, obtained in a trial of the OX40 agonist ivuxolimab. Receptors were obtained from an adult with an advanced solid tumor such as melanoma, head and neck, liver or kidney cancer.

The chain combines TRBV5-1 with TRBJ2-3; 7 bases are a match to TRBD2. Looked up from germline, CDR1 is SGHRS and CDR2 is YFSETQ. CDR3 length: 14 amino acids. V shed 7 bases, J shed 0 bases, and the junction held 5 bases outside the gene matches. The CDR3, as DNA: TGCGCCAGCTCGGGACTAACTAGCACAGATACGCAGTATTTT. Its translation is CASSGLTSTDTQYF.

CDR3 bases: TGTGCCAGCAGTCCAATACAGGGGGCGAGGAAGAACACCGGGGAGCTGTTTTTT. This codes for CASSPIQGARKNTGELFF. The genes are TRBV28 and TRBJ2-2, with 9 bases identical to TRBD1. Germline V gives CDR1 MDHEN, CDR2 SYDVKM. The ends lost 5 bases at V and 1 base at J; junction bases unmatched: 11. CDR3 length equals 18 residues.

The sample holds one count of this clone. The V call is TRBV5-1, the J call TRBJ1-3, with a possible D match to TRBD1 (5 bases). The CDR3 is 12 amino acids. Germline V gives CDR1 SGHRS, CDR2 YFSETQ. Trimming removed 4 bases at V and 9 bases at J, with 11 bases between. The CDR3 here is CASSDPGGTIYF. Here the CDR3 DNA reads TGCGCCAGCAGCGATCCCGGGGGCACCATATATTTT.

The V gene is TRBV7-2, the J gene TRBJ2-1, with 7 nucleotides matching TRBD1. Germline lookup yields CDR1 SGHTA and CDR2 FQGNSA. The CDR3 is 15 residues long. V dropped 5 bases and J dropped 0; count of bases not matched to a gene: 4. Here the CDR3 reads CASSPNRGSYNEQFF. CDR3 sequence (DNA): TGTGCCAGCAGCCCTAACAGGGGCTCCTACAATGAGCAGTTCTTC.

The rearrangement uses TRBV7-8 and TRBJ1-2; possibly TRBD1 for D (5 bases). Trimming stripped 1 base from V and 4 bases from J, with 10 bases between. This CDR3 region has 14 residues. CDR1 is SGHVS and CDR2 is FQNEAQ in the germline V gene. The CDR3 region has the DNA TGTGCCAGCAGCTTAGGTGCAGGGAGCTATGGCTACACCTTC. The encoded protein is CASSLGAGSYGYTF.

The chain couples TRBV2 to TRBJ2-1; D perhaps matches TRBD1 (5 bases). Germline CDR1 SNHLY, CDR2 FYNNEI. Trimming left V 5 bases short and J 8 bases short, with 13 bases between. This CDR3 has 13 amino acids. The CDR3 bases are TGTGCCAGCAGTTGGTGGTCAGGGCATGAGCAGTTCTTC. The encoded protein is CASSWWSGHEQFF.

The chain is built from TRBV29-1 and TRBJ2-5, with 9 bases identical to TRBD1. The CDR3 is 13 amino acids. V lost 6 bases, J lost 5 bases, and 7 bases stayed unmatched. In germline, CDR1 is SQVTM, CDR2 ANQGSEA. CDR3 region: CSVDRGGLETQYF. The CDR3 DNA reads TGCAGCGTCGACAGGGGGGGTTTGGAGACCCAGTACTTC. The variable domain in full, with the rest retrieved from reference TRBV29-1 and TRBJ2-5, is SAVISQKPSRDICQRGTSLTIQCQVDSQVTMMFWYRQQPGQSLTLIATANQGSEATYESGFVIDKFPISRPNLTFSTLTVSNMSPEDSSIYLCSVDRGGLETQYFGPGTRLLVL.